The 10 T cell receptor beta chains below all came from one sample that was sequenced in a study of blood T cell repertoires in COVID-19. TCRdb's table, derived via immunoSEQ multiplex PCR, lists solely in-frame clones and lacks some. The repertoire holds around 160,000 clones, with around four fifths as singletons. Sequencing input: peripheral blood. The receptors originated from a woman aged 40 to 55 with active or convalescent COVID-19.

This chain connects TRBV5-5 to TRBJ2-1, with 12 bases matching TRBD1. The V gene end was trimmed by 4 bases and the J gene end by 7 bases; junction bases not matched to a gene: 6. CDR1 is SGHKS and CDR2 is YYEKEE in the germline V gene (reference sequence). The CDR3 extends over 15 amino acids. In DNA, the CDR3 is TGTGCCAGCAGCGGGACAGGGGGCGCGTCGAATGAGCAGTTCTTC. Its translation: CASSGTGGASNEQFF.

The V call is TRBV9, the J call TRBJ2-7; the D is unclear. Germline loops: CDR1 SGDLS, CDR2 YYNGEE. The ends were cut back, 5 bases at V and 0 bases at J, with 9 bases in the middle. The CDR3 runs to 13 residues. CDR3 loop: CASSPDFSYEQYF. The CDR3, as DNA: TGTGCCAGCAGTCCAGACTTCTCCTACGAGCAGTACTTC.

Written as DNA, the CDR3 is TGTGCCAGTACTGGGGGCCTAAGGAATTCACCCCTCCACTTT. Protein: CASTGGLRNSPLHF. V usage is TRBV19 and J usage is TRBJ1-6, with a tentative D call TRBD1 (6 bases). V was clipped by 7 bases and J by 7 bases, with 14 bases between them. CDR3 length: 14 amino acids. Germline V gene sequence: CDR1 LNHDA, CDR2 SQIVND (reference sequence).

The V gene is TRBV19, the J gene TRBJ1-5; no definite D call. The CDR3 extends over 15 amino acids. CDR1 LNHDA and CDR2 SQIVND come from the germline V gene (reference sequence). V was cut by 3 bases and J by 1 base, with 10 bases left in between. The DNA for the CDR3 is TGTGCCAGTAGTATTGGACGGGAAAGCAATCAGCCCCAGCATTTT. Encoded protein: CASSIGRESNQPQHF.

The rearrangement links TRBV9 to TRBJ1-1, with 10 bases matching TRBD1. Trimming took 4 bases from V and 4 from J; bases not matched to a gene: 7. CDR1 is SGDLS and CDR2 is YYNGEE in the germline V gene. The CDR3 extends over 15 amino acids. The CDR3 nucleotides read TGTGCCAGCAGCTTCCGGACAGGGGGTCTCACTGAAGCTTTCTTT. Translating gives CASSFRTGGLTEAFF.

This chain joins TRBV10-3 and TRBJ2-1; D ambiguous. The CDR3 consists of 12 residues. Germline V CDR1 and CDR2: ENHRY, SYGVKD. Trimming removed 0 bases from V and 7 bases from J, with 4 bases in between. The CDR3 sequence is CAISESSNEQFF. DNA for the CDR3: TGTGCCATCAGTGAGTCCTCGAATGAGCAGTTCTTC.

The chain employs TRBV6-6 and TRBJ1-5, with 8 bases identical to TRBD1. V shed 2 bases, J shed 7 bases, and the junction held 10 bases outside the gene matches. The germline V gene encodes CDR1 MNHNY and CDR2 SVGAGI (reference sequence). CDR3 length equals 16 residues. CDR3 DNA sequence: TGTGCCAGCAGTTACCGCAACAGGGGGTTGGGACAGCCCCAGCATTTT. Translation gives CASSYRNRGLGQPQHF.

This chain joins TRBV28 and TRBJ2-7; 8 bases agree with TRBD1. V lost 7 bases and J lost 5; bases outside the gene matches: 7. This CDR3 is built from 13 residues. Germline V gene sequence: CDR1 MDHEN, CDR2 SYDVKM. CDR3 DNA sequence: TGTGCCAGCAAAACAGGGGGTCACGACGAGCAGTACTTC. This codes for CASKTGGHDEQYF.

This chain links TRBV7-9 with TRBJ2-2; 11 nucleotides match TRBD2. Germline loops: CDR1 SEHNR, CDR2 FQNEAQ (reference sequence). V shed 5 bases and J 7 bases; nucleotides not matched to a gene: 15. The CDR3 sequence is 18 residues long. The CDR3 protein is CASSPGAPGLAVHGELFF. CDR3 sequence (DNA): TGTGCCAGCAGCCCCGGGGCCCCGGGACTAGCGGTTCACGGGGAGCTGTTTTTT.

The chain is built from TRBV12-5 and TRBJ2-6; 8 bases align to TRBD2. From germline, CDR1 is LGHNT and CDR2 FRNRAP. The length of the CDR3 is 18 residues. The J segment lost 7 bases and the V segment lost 5 bases, leaving 16 bases of the junction unmatched. DNA for the CDR3: TGTGCTAGTGGTCCCGCAGCGGGAGTGTCCCGTGGTGCCAACGTCCTGACTTTC. The encoded protein is CASGPAAGVSRGANVLTF.